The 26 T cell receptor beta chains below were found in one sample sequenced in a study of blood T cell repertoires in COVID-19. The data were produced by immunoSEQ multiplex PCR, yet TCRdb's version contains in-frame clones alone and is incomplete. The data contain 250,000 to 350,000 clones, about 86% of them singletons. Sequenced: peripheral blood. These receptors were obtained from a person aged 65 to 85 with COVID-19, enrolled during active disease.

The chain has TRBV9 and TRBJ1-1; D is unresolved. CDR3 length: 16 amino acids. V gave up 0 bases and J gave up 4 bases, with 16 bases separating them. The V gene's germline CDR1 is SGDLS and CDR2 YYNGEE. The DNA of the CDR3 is TGTGCCAGCAGCGTAGGAGTAGGAGGGAGAGGCACTGAAGCTTTCTTT. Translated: CASSVGVGGRGTEAFF.

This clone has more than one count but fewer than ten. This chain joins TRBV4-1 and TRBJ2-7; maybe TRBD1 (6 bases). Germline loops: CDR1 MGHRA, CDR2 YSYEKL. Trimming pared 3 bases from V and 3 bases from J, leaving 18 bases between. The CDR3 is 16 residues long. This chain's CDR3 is CASSHQQGGGLYEQYF. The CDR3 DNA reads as TGCGCCAGCAGCCATCAACAGGGCGGTGGACTCTACGAGCAGTACTTC.

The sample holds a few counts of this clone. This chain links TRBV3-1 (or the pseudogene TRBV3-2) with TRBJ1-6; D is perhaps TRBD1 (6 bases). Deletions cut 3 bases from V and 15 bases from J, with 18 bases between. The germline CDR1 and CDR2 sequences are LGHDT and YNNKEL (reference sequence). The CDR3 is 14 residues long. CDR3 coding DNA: TGTGCCAGCAGCCAGGGGGCGAACCCCCCACTCCTCCACTTT. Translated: CASSQGANPPLLHF.

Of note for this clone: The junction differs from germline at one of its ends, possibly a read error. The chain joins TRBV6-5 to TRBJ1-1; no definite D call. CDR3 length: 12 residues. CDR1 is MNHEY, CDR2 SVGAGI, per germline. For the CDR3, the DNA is TGTGCCAGCTTAGCCGCTTCCGGGAGCCCTCACTTT. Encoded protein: CASLAASGSPHF.

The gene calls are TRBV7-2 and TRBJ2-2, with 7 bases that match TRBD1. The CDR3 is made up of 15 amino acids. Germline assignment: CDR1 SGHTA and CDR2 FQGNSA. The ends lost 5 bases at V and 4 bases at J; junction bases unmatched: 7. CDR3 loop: CASSRWGQLTGELFF. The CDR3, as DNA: TGTGCCAGCAGCCGTTGGGGACAGCTCACCGGGGAGCTGTTTTTT.

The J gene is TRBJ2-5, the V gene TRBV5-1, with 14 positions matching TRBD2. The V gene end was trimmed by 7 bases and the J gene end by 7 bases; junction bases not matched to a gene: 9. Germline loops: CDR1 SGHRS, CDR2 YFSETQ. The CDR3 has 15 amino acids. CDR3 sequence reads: CASSQTSGGAATQYF. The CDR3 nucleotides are TGCGCCAGCTCCCAGACTAGCGGGGGGGCTGCGACCCAGTACTTC. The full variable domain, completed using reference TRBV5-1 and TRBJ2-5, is KAGVTQTPRYLIKTRGQQVTLSCSPISGHRSVSWYQQTPGQGLQFLFEYFSETQRNKGNFPGRFSGRQFSNSRSEMNVSTLELGDSALYLCASSQTSGGAATQYFGPGTRLLVL.

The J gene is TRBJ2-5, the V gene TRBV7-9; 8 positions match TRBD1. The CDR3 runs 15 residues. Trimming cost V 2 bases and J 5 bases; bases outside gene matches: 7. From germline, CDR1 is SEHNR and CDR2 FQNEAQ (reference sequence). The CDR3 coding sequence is TGTGCCAGCAGCTTAAGACAGGGGAGATGGGAGACCCAGTACTTC. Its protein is CASSLRQGRWETQYF.

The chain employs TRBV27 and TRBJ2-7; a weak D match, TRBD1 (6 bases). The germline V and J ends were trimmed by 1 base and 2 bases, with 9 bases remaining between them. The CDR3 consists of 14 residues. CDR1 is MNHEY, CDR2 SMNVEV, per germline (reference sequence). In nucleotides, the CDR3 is TGTGCCAGCAGTTTATTTCCAGGGGCCTACGAGCAGTACTTC. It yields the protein CASSLFPGAYEQYF.

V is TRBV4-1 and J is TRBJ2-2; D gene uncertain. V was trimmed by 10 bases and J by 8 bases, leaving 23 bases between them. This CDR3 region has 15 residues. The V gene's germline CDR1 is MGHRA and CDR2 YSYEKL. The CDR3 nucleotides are TGCGCCACTGCAAGACAACGCAGCCAACTTGGGGAGCTGTTTTTT. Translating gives CATARQRSQLGELFF.

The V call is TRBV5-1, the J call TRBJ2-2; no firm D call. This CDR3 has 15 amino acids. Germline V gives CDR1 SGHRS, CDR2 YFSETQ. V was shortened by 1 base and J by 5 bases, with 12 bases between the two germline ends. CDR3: CASSLFSSETGELFF. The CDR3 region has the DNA TGCGCCAGCAGCTTGTTTAGTTCGGAGACCGGGGAGCTGTTTTTT.

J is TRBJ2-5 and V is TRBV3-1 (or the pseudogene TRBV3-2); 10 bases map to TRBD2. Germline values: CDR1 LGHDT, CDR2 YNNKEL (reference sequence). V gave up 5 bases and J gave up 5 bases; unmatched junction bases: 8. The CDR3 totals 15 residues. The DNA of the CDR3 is TGTGCCAGCAGCGAGCGGGGGGGCAGCGTGGAGACCCAGTACTTC. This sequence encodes CASSERGGSVETQYF.

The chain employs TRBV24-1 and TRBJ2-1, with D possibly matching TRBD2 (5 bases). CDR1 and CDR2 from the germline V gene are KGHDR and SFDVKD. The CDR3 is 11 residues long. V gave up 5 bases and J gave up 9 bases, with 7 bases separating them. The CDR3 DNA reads TGTGCCACCAGTGTGAGGGTTGAGCAGTTCTTC. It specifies CATSVRVEQFF.

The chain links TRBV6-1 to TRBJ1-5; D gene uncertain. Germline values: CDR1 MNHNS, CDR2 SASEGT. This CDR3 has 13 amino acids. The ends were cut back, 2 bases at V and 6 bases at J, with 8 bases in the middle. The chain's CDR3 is CASSESRFQPQHF. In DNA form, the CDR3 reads TGTGCCAGCAGTGAATCTCGGTTTCAGCCCCAGCATTTT.

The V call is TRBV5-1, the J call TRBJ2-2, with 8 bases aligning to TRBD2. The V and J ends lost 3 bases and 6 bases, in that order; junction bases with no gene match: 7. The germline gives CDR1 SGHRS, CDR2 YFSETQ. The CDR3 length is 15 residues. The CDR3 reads CASSSGLVGSGELFF. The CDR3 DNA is TGCGCCAGCAGCTCGGGACTAGTAGGTTCCGGGGAGCTGTTTTTT.

The DNA for the CDR3 is TGTGCCAGCAGCTTATTAAGGGGGACCACAGATACGCAGTATTTT. Translating it yields CASSLLRGTTDTQYF. This rearrangement joins TRBV7-2 to TRBJ2-3, with D perhaps matching TRBD1 (6 bases). This CDR3 contains 15 residues. Germline lookup yields CDR1 SGHTA and CDR2 FQGNSA. The V and J ends lost 2 bases and 2 bases respectively, with 11 bases between them.

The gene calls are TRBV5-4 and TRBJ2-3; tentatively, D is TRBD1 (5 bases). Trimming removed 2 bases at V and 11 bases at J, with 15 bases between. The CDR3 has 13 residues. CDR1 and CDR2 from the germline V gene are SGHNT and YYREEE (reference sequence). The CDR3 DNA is TGTGCCAGCAGCTTCAAGGACAAACCGAGGCAGTATTTT. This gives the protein CASSFKDKPRQYF.

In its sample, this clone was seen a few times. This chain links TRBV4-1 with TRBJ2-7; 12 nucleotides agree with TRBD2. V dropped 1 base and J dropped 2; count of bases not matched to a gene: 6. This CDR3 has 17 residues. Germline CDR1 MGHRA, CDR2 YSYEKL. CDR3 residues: CASSQVPTSGSPYEQYF. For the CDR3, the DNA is TGCGCCAGCAGCCAAGTTCCGACTAGCGGGAGTCCCTACGAGCAGTACTTC.

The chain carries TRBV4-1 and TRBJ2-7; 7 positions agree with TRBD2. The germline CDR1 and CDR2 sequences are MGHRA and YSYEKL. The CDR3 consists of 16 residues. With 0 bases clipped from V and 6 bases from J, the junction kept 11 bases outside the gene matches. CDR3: CASSQDMGWGGGEQYF. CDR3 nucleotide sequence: TGCGCCAGCAGCCAAGATATGGGTTGGGGGGGAGGCGAGCAGTACTTC.

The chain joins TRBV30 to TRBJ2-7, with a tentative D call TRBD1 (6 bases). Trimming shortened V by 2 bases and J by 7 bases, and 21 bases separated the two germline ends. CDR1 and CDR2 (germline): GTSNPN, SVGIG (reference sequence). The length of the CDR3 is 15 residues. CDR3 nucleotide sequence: TGTGCCTGGAGTCGGAGAGGCACAGGGTCGGCGGAGCAGTACTTC. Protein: CAWSRRGTGSAEQYF.

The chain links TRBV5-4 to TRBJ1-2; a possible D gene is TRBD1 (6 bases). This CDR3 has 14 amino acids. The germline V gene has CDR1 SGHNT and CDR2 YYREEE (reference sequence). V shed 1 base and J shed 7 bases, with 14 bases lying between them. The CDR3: CASSLPTRGFGYTF. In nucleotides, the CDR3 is TGTGCCAGCAGCTTGCCTACGAGGGGGTTTGGCTACACCTTC.

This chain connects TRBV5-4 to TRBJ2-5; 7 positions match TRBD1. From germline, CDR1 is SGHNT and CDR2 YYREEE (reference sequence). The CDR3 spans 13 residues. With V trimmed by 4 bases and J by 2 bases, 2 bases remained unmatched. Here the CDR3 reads CASSRDSQETQYF. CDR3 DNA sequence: TGTGCCAGCAGCCGGGACAGTCAAGAGACCCAGTACTTC.

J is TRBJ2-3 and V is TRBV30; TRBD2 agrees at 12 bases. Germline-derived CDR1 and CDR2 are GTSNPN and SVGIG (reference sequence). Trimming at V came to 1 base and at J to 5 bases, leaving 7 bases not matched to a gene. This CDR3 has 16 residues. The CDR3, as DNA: TGTGCCTGGAGTGCACCGACTAGCGGGAGAAAAGATACGCAGTATTTT. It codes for CAWSAPTSGRKDTQYF.

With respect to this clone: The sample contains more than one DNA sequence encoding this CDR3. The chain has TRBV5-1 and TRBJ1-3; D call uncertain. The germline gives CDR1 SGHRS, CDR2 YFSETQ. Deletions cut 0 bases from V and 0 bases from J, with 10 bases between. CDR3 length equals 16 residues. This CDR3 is CASSLGAPSSGNTIYF. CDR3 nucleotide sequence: TGCGCCAGCAGCTTGGGAGCCCCGAGCTCTGGAAACACCATATATTTT.

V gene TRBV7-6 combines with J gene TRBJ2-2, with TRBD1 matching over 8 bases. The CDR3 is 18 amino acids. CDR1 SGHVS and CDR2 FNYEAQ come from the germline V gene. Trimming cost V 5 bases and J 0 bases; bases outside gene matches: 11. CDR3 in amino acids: CASSPRTGFRANTGELFF. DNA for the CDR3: TGTGCCAGCAGCCCCAGGACAGGGTTTCGAGCGAACACCGGGGAGCTGTTTTTT.

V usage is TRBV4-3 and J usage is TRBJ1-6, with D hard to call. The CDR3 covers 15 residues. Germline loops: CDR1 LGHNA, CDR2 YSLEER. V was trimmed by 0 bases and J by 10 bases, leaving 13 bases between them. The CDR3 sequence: CASSQEWSFRSPLHF. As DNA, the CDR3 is TGCGCCAGCAGCCAAGAGTGGTCCTTCAGATCACCCCTCCACTTT.

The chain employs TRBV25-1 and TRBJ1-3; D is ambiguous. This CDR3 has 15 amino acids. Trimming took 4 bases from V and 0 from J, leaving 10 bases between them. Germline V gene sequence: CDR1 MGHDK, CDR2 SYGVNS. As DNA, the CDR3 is TGTGCCAGCAGTGCCTGGAGGCTCTCTGGAAACACCATATATTTT. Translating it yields CASSAWRLSGNTIYF.